This entry concerns a single T cell receptor beta chain. The sample is drawn from a study of blood T cell repertoires in COVID-19. Recruitment covered about two dozen US areas and drew participants whose ages spanned roughly 18 to 89 years. Which cohort a participant joined came from the clinical history participants gave. As originally analysed: Estimated nucleated cell counts came from reference gene primer amplification. The table came from immunoSEQ multiplex PCR; TCRdb's copy has only in-frame clones and leaves some out. The V and J calls and clone size come from that table; D and trimming were worked out from the DNA. Seen here are nearly 250,000 clones, roughly 86% observed once, and the top ten hold 2% to 2.5%. Sequenced sample: PBMCs or T cells enriched from blood (not recorded which). The source is a woman in her fifties or sixties who had recovered from COVID-19.

CDR3 sequence (DNA): TGTGCCAGCAGCCGTGACAGCGACTATGGCTACACCTTC. Translating gives CASSRDSDYGYTF. The genes are TRBV6-2 or TRBV6-3 and TRBJ1-2; a possible D gene is TRBD1 (5 bases). The V end was cut by 6 bases, the J end by 3 bases, with 11 bases between. This CDR3 region has 13 residues. Germline CDR1 reads MNHEY; CDR2 reads SVGEGT.